A single sample gave rise to the 19 T cell receptor beta chains below, sequenced in a study of vaccination and CD4 T cells after COVID-19. Treatment reported: roughly nine-day PBMC culture with coronavirus spike peptide pools or control peptides (ViraFEST assay). Cultured CD4+ T cells had their DNA profiled by the Oncomine TCR Beta short-read assay. TCRdb re-called the PCR reads through MiXCR, storing one row per CDR3 protein. The table includes about 15,000 distinct CDR3 sequences, roughly 54% detected once. No antigens are known for them. The sequencing input was CD4+ T cells from blood, cultured in vitro. The receptors were gathered from a human donor who had recovered from COVID-19.

V and J are TRBV30 and TRBJ2-2; 15 bases line up with TRBD2. This CDR3 spans 19 amino acids. Trimming at V came to 7 bases and at J to 5 bases, leaving 17 bases not matched to a gene. Germline CDR1 reads GTSNPN; CDR2 reads SVGIG (reference sequence). The CDR3 DNA reads TGTGCCTCGAGCCGTTTTGCAGGACTAGCGGGGGGGTGGACCGGGGAGCTGTTTTTT. Translating gives CASSRFAGLAGGWTGELFF.

V gene TRBV5-1 combines with J gene TRBJ2-1; 7 bases map to TRBD2. CDR3 length: 16 amino acids. Germline CDR1 reads SGHRS; CDR2 reads YFSETQ. V was clipped by 3 bases and J by 0 bases; unmatched bases: 6. Here the CDR3 reads CASSSLAGPSYNEQFF. In DNA, the CDR3 is TGCGCCAGCAGCTCGTTAGCGGGCCCCTCCTACAATGAGCAGTTCTTC.

The gene calls are TRBV7-6 and TRBJ1-2; D is possibly TRBD1 (6 bases). The CDR3 has 15 residues. Germline CDR1 and CDR2: SGHVS and FNYEAQ. Trimming took off 1 base at V and 3 bases at J, with 12 bases between the two ends. CDR3 sequence: CASSLGTGLDYGYTF. Written as DNA, the CDR3 is TGTGCCAGCAGCTTAGGTACAGGGCTTGACTATGGCTACACCTTC.

The rearrangement uses TRBV7-3 and TRBJ1-1; 9 nucleotides line up with TRBD1. This CDR3 has 13 residues. J lost 3 bases, V lost 5 bases, and 1 base had no gene match. Germline values: CDR1 SGHTA, CDR2 FQGTGA. The CDR3 sequence is CASSRDRDTEAFF. The CDR3 DNA follows: TGTGCCAGCAGCCGGGACAGGGACACTGAAGCTTTCTTT. The complete variable domain, with remaining parts taken from reference TRBV7-3 and TRBJ1-1, reads GAGVSQTPSNKVTEKGKYVELRCDPISGHTALYWYRQSLGQGPEFLIYFQGTGAADDSGLPNDRFFAVRPEGSVSTLKIQRTERGDSAVYLCASSRDRDTEAFFGQGTRLTVV.

The chain carries TRBV12-3 or TRBV12-4 and TRBJ1-6, with D perhaps TRBD1 (5 bases). This CDR3 is built from 15 residues. Deletions cut 2 bases from V and 8 bases from J, with 13 bases between. CDR3 in DNA: TGTGCCAGCAGTTTACGAGGGGCGCAGGATTCACCCCTCCACTTT. Translation gives CASSLRGAQDSPLHF.

The chain joins TRBV27 to TRBJ1-1, with D uncertain. CDR3 size: 14 residues. V lost 3 bases and J lost 4, with 12 bases in between. Germline-derived CDR1 and CDR2 are MNHEY and SMNVEV (reference sequence). The CDR3 is CASSFSGRTTEAFF. The CDR3 DNA reads TGTGCCAGCAGTTTCTCTGGCCGAACCACTGAAGCTTTCTTT.

This clonotype has just a few counts. V and J are TRBV20-1 and TRBJ2-3; 9 bases fit TRBD2. Germline V gene data show CDR1 as DFQATT and CDR2 as SNEGSKA (reference sequence). With 6 bases clipped from V and 5 bases from J, the junction kept 12 bases outside the gene matches. CDR3 length: 15 amino acids. CDR3 in amino acids: CSATRLAGPGDTQYF. The CDR3 DNA reads as TGCAGTGCCACCCGCCTAGCGGGGCCGGGAGATACGCAGTATTTT.

This chain joins TRBV5-1 and TRBJ2-5; no reliable D call. Trimming took 3 bases from V and 5 from J, leaving 11 bases between them. The germline V gene encodes CDR1 SGHRS and CDR2 YFSETQ. The CDR3 loop spans 13 amino acids. DNA of the CDR3: TGCGCCAGCAGCTCCCAATCCCGGGAGACCCAGTACTTC. Translation: CASSSQSRETQYF.

This chain uses TRBV5-1 with TRBJ1-1; D is unresolved. Per germline, CDR1 SGHRS and CDR2 YFSETQ. The CDR3 runs 13 residues. V lost 0 bases, J lost 6 bases, and 9 bases lay in between. CDR3 in DNA: TGCGCCAGCAGCTTGGAACCAGGACCTGAAGCTTTCTTT. It is translated as CASSLEPGPEAFF.

This chain joins TRBV19 and TRBJ1-2; TRBD1 agrees at 10 bases. This CDR3 contains 14 residues. With 5 bases clipped from V and 3 bases from J, the junction kept 3 bases outside the gene matches. Germline V gene sequence: CDR1 LNHDA, CDR2 SQIVND (reference sequence). The CDR3 loop is CASSETGGDYGYTF. The DNA of the CDR3 is TGTGCCAGTAGTGAGACAGGGGGCGACTATGGCTACACCTTC.

The genes are TRBV19 and TRBJ1-4; TRBD1 might be the D (5 bases). V was cut by 3 bases and J by 2 bases, with 13 bases left in between. Looked up from germline, CDR1 is LNHDA and CDR2 is SQIVND (reference sequence). The CDR3 spans 16 residues. The DNA of the CDR3 is TGTGCCAGTAGTATCGAGTGGGGGACTACTAATGAAAAACTGTTTTTT. Encoded protein: CASSIEWGTTNEKLFF.

This chain uses TRBV6-2 or TRBV6-3 with TRBJ1-2; D is unclear. Per the germline V gene, CDR1 is MNHEY and CDR2 is SVGEGT. CDR3 size: 13 residues. Trimming shortened V by 7 bases and J by 4 bases, and 13 bases separated the two germline ends. As DNA, the CDR3 is TGTGCCAGCACCCAGCCGGGCGCCTATGGCTACACCTTC. The encoded protein is CASTQPGAYGYTF.

The genes are TRBV2 and TRBJ1-1, with D possibly matching TRBD1 (5 bases). The length of the CDR3 is 15 residues. The V gene lost 3 bases and the J gene lost 4 bases, with 15 bases spanning the gap. Germline V lookup: CDR1 SNHLY, CDR2 FYNNEI. The CDR3 DNA sequence: TGTGCCAGCAGTGACGAGGGCTGGGGGAGCACTGAAGCTTTCTTT. It translates to CASSDEGWGSTEAFF.

The V and J genes are TRBV6-1 and TRBJ1-6; weak D call: TRBD1 (5 bases). Germline V gene lookup returns CDR1 MNHNS and CDR2 SASEGT. The CDR3 covers 13 residues. V shed 6 bases and J shed 10 bases, with 13 bases lying between them. The CDR3 sequence is CASRRTPESPLHF. The DNA of the CDR3 is TGTGCCAGCAGAAGGACACCCGAATCACCCCTCCACTTT.

The chain employs TRBV7-9 and TRBJ1-1; 10 bases line up with TRBD1. This CDR3 region has 16 residues. The germline V gene encodes CDR1 SEHNR and CDR2 FQNEAQ (reference sequence). Trimming cost V 5 bases and J 4 bases; bases outside gene matches: 10. In DNA form, the CDR3 reads TGTGCCAGCAGCCAAAAGAGGACAGGGGGAGTCACTGAAGCTTTCTTT. It codes for CASSQKRTGGVTEAFF.

V usage is TRBV27 and J usage is TRBJ2-2; the D is unclear. The CDR3 is made up of 14 amino acids. The V end lost 6 bases, the J end lost 1 base, and 9 bases lay between the germline ends. Germline V gene lookup returns CDR1 MNHEY and CDR2 SMNVEV (reference sequence). In DNA form, the CDR3 reads TGTGCCAGCAGACCAACGAGGAACACCGGGGAGCTGTTTTTT. Amino acids: CASRPTRNTGELFF.

This chain joins TRBV9 and TRBJ1-6; TRBD1 matches at 7 bases. CDR1 and CDR2 (germline): SGDLS, YYNGEE. After removal of 4 bases from V and 10 bases from J, the junction contained 11 bases not matched to a gene. The CDR3 runs to 15 residues. The CDR3 loop reads CASSPNPDRRSPLHF. Here the CDR3 DNA reads TGTGCCAGCAGCCCAAACCCGGACAGGCGATCACCCCTCCACTTT.

This chain connects TRBV27 to TRBJ1-2; TRBD1 aligns across 8 bases. Looked up from germline, CDR1 is MNHEY and CDR2 is SMNVEV (reference sequence). This CDR3 has 16 amino acids. J was trimmed by 3 bases and V by 8 bases; bases with no gene match: 14. CDR3 protein: CASGSSDRALDYGYTF. The CDR3 region has the DNA TGTGCCAGCGGCTCCTCGGACAGGGCTTTGGACTATGGCTACACCTTC.

This chain connects TRBV10-3 to TRBJ2-1; D remains ambiguous. The V end lost 1 base, the J end lost 8 bases, and 3 bases lay between the germline ends. This CDR3 contains 11 residues. Germline CDR1 is ENHRY and CDR2 is SYGVKD. The CDR3 sequence: CAISEWYEQFF. In DNA, the CDR3 is TGTGCCATCAGTGAGTGGTATGAGCAGTTCTTC.